This paragraph covers one T cell receptor beta chain sequence. Antigen unknown. Germline V gene data show CDR1 as SGHRS and CDR2 as YFSETQ. The CDR3 has 16 residues. V lost 5 bases and J lost 6; bases outside the gene matches: 13. The source of the sample is a study of cytomegalovirus exposure and HLA in healthy donors. Study outcomes and limitations: Common viral pathogens were later found to be apparently linked to several of the most significant clusters. Immune exposure information comprised only CMV serostatus. It was reported that the classifier diagnosed cytomegalovirus status with high specificity and sensitivity in both the original and validation cohorts.

PCR was performed using 60 Vbeta and 13 Jbeta primers. Using immunoSEQ multiplex PCR, the repertoire was profiled, and TCRdb retains in-frame clones only, with some absent. The top ten clones hold less than 2% of a sample with 200,000 to 250,000 clones, 70% to 85% of them seen once. The J gene is TRBJ2-2, the V gene TRBV5-1; TRBD2 aligns across 7 bases. The sequence derives from a man in his fifties in good health and CMV-seronegative. Sequences were obtained from PBMCs. CDR3 sequence reads: CASSFIAGHPAGELFF. The DNA for the CDR3 is TGCGCCAGCAGTTTTATAGCGGGCCATCCGGCCGGGGAGCTGTTTTTT.